This TCR beta chain was found in a study of shared clonotypes between healthy human individuals. Notes on the study in general: Larger estimated richness was generally recorded for naive subsets relative to memory subsets. Sorted-subset sequencing was shown by rarefaction to be incomplete despite large depth.

A word on this clone: Its antigen remains unidentified.

Trimming removed 4 bases from V and 3 bases from J; junction bases left unmatched: 6. The CDR3 covers 14 residues. The germline V gene has CDR1 SGHAT and CDR2 FQDESV (reference sequence). Researchers ran the assay at a deep level. Each subset's genomic DNA was shared equally among a number of immunoSEQ plates. TCRdb keeps only in-frame clones here, not all; method: immunoSEQ multiplex PCR. The sample holds roughly 550,000 clones, 95% to 96% seen once. CD45RO-negative CD8 cells positively selected for CCR7 made up the naive population, which excluded terminally differentiated effector memory CD45RA+ cells.

This receptor was identified in a woman in her 30s in good health. Sequences were obtained from naive CD8+ T cells sorted from blood. The chain recombines TRBV11-1 with TRBJ2-7; 7 nucleotides match TRBD2. CDR3 sequence reads: CASSYQRDYYEQYF. CDR3 coding DNA: TGTGCCAGCAGCTACCAGCGGGACTACTACGAGCAGTACTTC.